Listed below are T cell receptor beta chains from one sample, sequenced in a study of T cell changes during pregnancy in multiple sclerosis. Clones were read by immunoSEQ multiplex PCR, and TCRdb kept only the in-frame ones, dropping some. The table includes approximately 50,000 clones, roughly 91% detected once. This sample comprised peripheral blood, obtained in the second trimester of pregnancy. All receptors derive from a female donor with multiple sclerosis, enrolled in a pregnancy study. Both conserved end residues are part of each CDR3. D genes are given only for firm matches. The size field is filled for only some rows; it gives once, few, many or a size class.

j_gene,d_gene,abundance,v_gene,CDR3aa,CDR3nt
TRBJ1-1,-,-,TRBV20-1,CSASGTTRAFF,TGCAGTGCCAGTGGGACAACTAGGGCTTTCTTT
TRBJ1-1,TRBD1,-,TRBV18,CASSPRQSGQLNTEAFF,TGTGCCAGCTCACCAAGGCAGTCGGGACAGTTGAACACTGAAGCTTTCTTT
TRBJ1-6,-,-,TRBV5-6,CASRRGEGPLHF,TGTGCCAGCCGCCGGGGGGAAGGACCCCTCCACTTT
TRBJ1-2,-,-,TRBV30,CAWIGGQEVSNYGYTF,TGTGCCTGGATTGGTGGGCAGGAGGTGTCTAACTATGGCTACACCTTC
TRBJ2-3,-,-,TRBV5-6,CASSSLQGYTDTQYF,TGTGCCAGCAGCTCATTACAGGGCTACACAGATACGCAGTATTTT
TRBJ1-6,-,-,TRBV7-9,CASSPRQSFNSPLHF,TGTGCCAGCAGCCCTAGACAGTCGTTCAATTCACCCCTCCACTTT
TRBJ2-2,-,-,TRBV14,CASSYRVTGELFF,TGTGCCAGCAGTTACAGGGTTACGGGGGAGCTGTTTTTT
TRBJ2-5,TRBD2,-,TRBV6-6,CASSYPTGGETQYF,TGTGCCAGCAGTTACCCCACCGGGGGGGAGACCCAGTACTTC
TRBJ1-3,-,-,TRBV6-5,CASSYSGRGGNTIYF,TGTGCCAGCAGTTACTCAGGCAGGGGAGGAAACACCATATATTTT
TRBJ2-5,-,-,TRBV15,CATSSGGRGSGETQYF,TGTGCCACCAGCAGCGGGGGGCGAGGATCAGGAGAGACCCAGTACTTC
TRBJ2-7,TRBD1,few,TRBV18,CASSPPTRGQGQYF,TGTGCCAGCTCCCCCCCAACGAGGGGGCAAGGGCAGTACTTC
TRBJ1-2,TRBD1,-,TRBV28,CASSSPGGASGYTF,TGTGCCAGCAGTTCCCCAGGGGGCGCGTCGGGCTACACCTTC
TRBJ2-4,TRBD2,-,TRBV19,CASHPPGLKNIQYF,TGTGCCAGTCACCCCCCGGGACTAAAAAACATTCAGTACTTC
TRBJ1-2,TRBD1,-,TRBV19,CASSVDRVSYGYTF,TGTGCCAGTAGTGTCGACAGGGTGTCCTATGGCTACACCTTC
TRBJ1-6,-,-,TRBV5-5,CASSLGRTRNSPLHF,TGTGCCAGCAGCTTGGGTCGAACCAGAAATTCACCCCTCCACTTT
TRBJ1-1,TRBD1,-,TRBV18,CASSRYDTGANTEAFF,TGTGCCAGCTCACGGTACGATACAGGGGCCAACACTGAAGCTTTCTTT
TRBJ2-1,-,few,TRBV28,CASSPPADYNEQFF,TGTGCCAGCAGCCCCCCAGCGGACTACAATGAGCAGTTCTTC
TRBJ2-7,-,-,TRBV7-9,CASSLDWAGRTYEQYF,TGTGCCAGCAGCTTAGATTGGGCGGGGAGGACCTACGAGCAGTACTTC
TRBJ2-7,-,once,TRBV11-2,CASSLDSADEQYF,TGTGCCAGCAGCTTAGATAGCGCGGACGAGCAGTACTTC
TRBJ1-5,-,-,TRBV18,CASSRGARDSNQPQHF,TGTGCCAGCTCACGAGGGGCGCGGGATAGCAATCAGCCCCAGCATTTT
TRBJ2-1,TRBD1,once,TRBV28,CASSSWSGGDQHSGEQFF,TGTGCCAGCAGTTCCTGGTCAGGGGGTGACCAACATTCAGGTGAGCAGTTCTTC
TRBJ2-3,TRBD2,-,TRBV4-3,CASSQYFGTSGRDTQYF,TGCGCCAGCAGCCAATATTTCGGGACTAGCGGGAGAGATACGCAGTATTTT